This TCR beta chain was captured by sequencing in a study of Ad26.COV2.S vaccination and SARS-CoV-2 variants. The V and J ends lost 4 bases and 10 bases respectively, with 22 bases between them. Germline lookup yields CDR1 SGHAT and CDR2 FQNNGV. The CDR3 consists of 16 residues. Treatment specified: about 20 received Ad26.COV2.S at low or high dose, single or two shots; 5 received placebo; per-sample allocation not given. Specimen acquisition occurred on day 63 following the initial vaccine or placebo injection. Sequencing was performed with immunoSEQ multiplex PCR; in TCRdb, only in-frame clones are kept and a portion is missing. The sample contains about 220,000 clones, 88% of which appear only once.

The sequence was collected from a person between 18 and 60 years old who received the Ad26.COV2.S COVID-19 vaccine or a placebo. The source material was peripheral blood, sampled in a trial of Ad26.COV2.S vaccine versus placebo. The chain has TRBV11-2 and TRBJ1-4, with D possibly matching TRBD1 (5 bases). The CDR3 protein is CASSSLPGPVLGKLFF. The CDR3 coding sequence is TGTGCCAGCAGCTCTCTACCGGGACCCGTTTTGGGAAAACTGTTTTTT.